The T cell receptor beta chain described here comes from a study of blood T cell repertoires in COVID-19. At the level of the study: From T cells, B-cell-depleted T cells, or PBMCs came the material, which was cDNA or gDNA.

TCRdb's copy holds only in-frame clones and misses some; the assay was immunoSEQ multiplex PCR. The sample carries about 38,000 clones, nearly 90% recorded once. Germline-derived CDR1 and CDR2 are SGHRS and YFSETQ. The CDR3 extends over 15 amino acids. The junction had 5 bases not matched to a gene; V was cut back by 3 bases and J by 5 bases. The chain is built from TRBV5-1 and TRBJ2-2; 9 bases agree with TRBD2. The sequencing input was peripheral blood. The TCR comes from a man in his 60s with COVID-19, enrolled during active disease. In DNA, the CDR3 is TGCGCCAGCAGCTCGGCGGGAGGGCGTACCGGGGAGCTGTTTTTT. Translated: CASSSAGGRTGELFF.